The rows below give T cell receptor beta chains drawn from one sample of a study of cytomegalovirus exposure and HLA in healthy donors. Only in-frame clones appear in the TCRdb table, and some are missing; sequencing was by immunoSEQ multiplex PCR. The data hold roughly 190,000 clones, with about 89% observed a single time. Sequenced input: PBMCs. Receptors were obtained from a man aged 30-40 years in good health and CMV-seropositive. Each CDR3 is given without its conserved first and last residue. Each record gives: D gene, J gene, V gene, CDR3 protein. D genes are given only for firm matches.

TRBD1,TRBJ2-7,TRBV5-1,ASSLRGQGATYEQY
TRBD1,TRBJ2-7,TRBV7-2,ASSLEPGGSYEQY
.,TRBJ1-1,TRBV5-6,ASSLGRGTLGFH
.,TRBJ2-3,TRBV7-3,ASSRGTDTQY
.,TRBJ2-3,TRBV7-3,ASSLRSTSTDTQY
.,TRBJ2-7,TRBV20-1,SARLGREQY
TRBD2,TRBJ2-5,TRBV6-1,ASSGTSGSRETQY
.,TRBJ1-5,TRBV9,ASSVGDNQPQH
TRBD2,TRBJ2-5,TRBV7-9,ASSPLAGRVETQY
.,TRBJ1-1,TRBV7-2,ASSGGANTEAF
TRBD1,TRBJ2-7,TRBV13,ASSLGGTGVDEQY
.,TRBJ2-7,TRBV18,ASSPPLGSLHEQY
.,TRBJ1-2,TRBV4-1,ASSQRPSTGSYGYT
.,TRBJ2-2,TRBV7-9,ASSTLQGPNTGELF
.,TRBJ2-7,TRBV12-5,ASRRFPYEQY
.,TRBJ1-4,TRBV6-5,GVGSTNEKLF
TRBD2,TRBJ2-1,TRBV2,ATLSQGLYNEQF
.,TRBJ1-1,TRBV7-8,ASSTYRVAGPNTEAF
.,TRBJ2-2,TRBV27,ASSLRKIAGELF
.,TRBJ1-1,TRBV9,ASSVVDPNTEAF
TRBD2,TRBJ2-1,TRBV9,ASTPFPGTVAGARDNEQF
TRBD1,TRBJ1-2,TRBV28,AIPLPGQGMFGYT
.,TRBJ2-1,TRBV5-6,ASRQLQNEQF
TRBD2,TRBJ2-5,TRBV29-1,SVGSGLAGRTQY
TRBD1,TRBJ1-3,TRBV25-1,ASTGPGQGGTGNTIY
.,TRBJ1-1,TRBV28,ASSLRWRGSNTEAF
.,TRBJ1-2,TRBV19,ASTPGDYGYT
.,TRBJ1-2,TRBV6-5,ASSDPGGGYT
.,TRBJ2-7,TRBV28,ASSGHRGPVYEQY
TRBD1,TRBJ2-1,TRBV4-1,ASSQPDRVGNEQF
TRBD2,TRBJ2-5,TRBV19,ASSIDSSSGGQETQY
.,TRBJ2-7,TRBV2,ASSGRGNYEQY
TRBD2,TRBJ2-1,TRBV11-3,ASSFTSGVIYNEQF
.,TRBJ2-3,TRBV2,ARTMSGLSTDTQY
.,TRBJ1-5,TRBV28,ASASNQPQH
.,TRBJ2-1,TRBV14,ASSQALGDQF
.,TRBJ2-6,TRBV19,ASTGQTPSGANVLT
TRBD1,TRBJ1-2,TRBV13,ASSVSTGANYGYT
.,TRBJ2-5,TRBV27,ASSRGRRDKETQY
.,TRBJ2-7,TRBV6-5,ASTRGNEQY
.,TRBJ1-5,TRBV16,ASSPDGLSNQPQH
.,TRBJ2-5,TRBV6-1,ASTGGQETQY
.,TRBJ2-3,TRBV5-1,ASSLSGTSTDTQY
.,TRBJ1-2,TRBV19,ASNPGGGVEGYT
.,TRBJ2-1,TRBV5-1,ASSIVSGSYNEQF
.,TRBJ1-3,TRBV4-1,ASSRIFLGFGNTIY
.,TRBJ2-3,TRBV11-2,ASSTPDRGIRTDTQY
TRBD1,TRBJ1-1,TRBV6-1,ASSGTGATTEAF
.,TRBJ2-1,TRBV13,ASSLVEARSDGEQF
TRBD1,TRBJ1-4,TRBV19,ASSVTTGNNEKLF
.,TRBJ2-1,TRBV6-1,ASTRTAPSYNEQF
TRBD1,TRBJ1-1,TRBV2,ASNDRVDTEAF
.,TRBJ2-7,TRBV27,ASTDLQSTYEQY
.,TRBJ2-6,TRBV18,ASSPPRGSGANVLT
TRBD1,TRBJ1-1,TRBV2,ASSDGTANTEAF
.,TRBJ1-1,TRBV4-1,ASSQDLNTEAF
.,TRBJ2-3,TRBV27,ASSFSTDTQY
.,TRBJ2-7,TRBV20-1,SAAGDYEQY